The clone carrying this TCR beta chain appeared once. This entry belongs to a study of blood T cell repertoires in COVID-19. The V segment lost 5 bases and the J segment 7 bases; nucleotides outside the gene matches: 8. Germline CDR1 and CDR2: MNHEY and SMNVEV (reference sequence). This CDR3 spans 15 amino acids. Produced via immunoSEQ multiplex PCR; TCRdb's table is partial and in-frame only. The table records about 50,000 clones, about 90% of them present only once. The receptor's source is a human donor with active COVID-19. The donor label of this sample is uncertain. The specimen was peripheral blood. The chain links TRBV27 to TRBJ2-3, with 11 nucleotides matching TRBD1. The CDR3 is CASSPRTGGPYTQYF. The CDR3 DNA reads as TGTGCCAGCAGTCCGCGGACAGGGGGCCCGTATACGCAGTATTTT.